The present entry profiles one T cell receptor beta chain with its context. Those who participated ranged in age from about 18 to 89 years and resided in approximately 23 US areas. Cohort allocation depended upon clinical history that participants reported. The record originates from a study of blood T cell repertoires in COVID-19. Study background: T cells, B-cell-depleted T cells, or PBMCs provided the cDNA or gDNA that served as material.

In the authors' methods: Reference gene primers were amplified, and this amplification served to estimate nucleated cell counts. The protocol was immunoSEQ multiplex PCR, while the TCRdb copy is restricted to in-frame clones and leaves out a portion. Clone size and V and J calls were adopted from that table, with D and trimming inferred from the DNA. The sample has 200,000 to 250,000 clones, about 88% seen once. The source of this sequence is a woman under 40 who had been exposed to COVID-19. The material sequenced was PBMCs or T cells enriched from blood (not recorded which).

CDR3 sequence (DNA): TGTGCCAGCAGCGCTCTCCGGGGGGCCGCAGATACGCAGTATTTT. It is translated as CASSALRGAADTQYF. The chain carries TRBV9 and TRBJ2-3, with a tentative D call TRBD2 (7 bases). The CDR3 spans 15 residues. V lost 3 bases, J lost 4 bases, and 15 bases lay in between. In germline, CDR1 is SGDLS, CDR2 YYNGEE. The variable domain in full, completed from reference TRBV9 and TRBJ2-3, reads DSGVTQTPKHLITATGQRVTLRCSPRSGDLSVYWYQQSLDQGLQFLIQYYNGEERAKGNILERFSAQQFPDLHSELNLSSLELGDSALYFCASSALRGAADTQYFGPGTRLTVL.